Shown below are 7 T cell receptor beta chains from a single sample sequenced in a study of tumor and adjacent non-tumor tissue in lung cancer. TCRbeta libraries were built with three rounds of nested PCR, modified from ARM-PCR. TCRdb reprocessed the multiplex PCR reads via MiXCR and lists one record per CDR3 protein. Found here are approximately 90,000 distinct CDR3 sequences, about 66% of them singletons; the top ten hold approximately 15%. No cell sorting was done before RNA was extracted from the tissue. Specimen: lung tumor tissue. These receptors came from a man aged 70-80 years with non-small cell lung cancer.

This clonotype occurred many times. The chain employs TRBV6-5 and TRBJ2-7; D gene ambiguous. The CDR3 totals 15 residues. V was cut by 6 bases and J by 0 bases, with 15 bases left in between. CDR1 is MNHEY and CDR2 is SVGAGI in the germline V gene. Here the CDR3 DNA reads TGTGCCAGCAGCCCCCAAACAACCAGCTCCTACGAGCAGTACTTC. It translates to CASSPQTTSSYEQYF.

V gene TRBV4-2 combines with J gene TRBJ2-3; D remains ambiguous. The CDR3 sequence is 14 residues long. Looked up from germline, CDR1 is LGHNA and CDR2 is YNFKEQ. V lost 10 bases and J 2 bases, leaving 16 bases between the germline ends. As DNA, the CDR3 is TGTGCCAACAACCATGTAAGCTCCACAGATACGCAGTATTTT. Residues: CANNHVSSTDTQYF.

In regard to this clonotype: The junction does not match germline at one end; this may be a read error. V gene TRBV6-1 combines with J gene TRBJ1-1; TRBD1 is a possible D gene (5 bases). The CDR3 has 15 amino acids. The germline CDR1 and CDR2 sequences are MNHNS and SASEGT. The CDR3 is CASSDSAEGNTDAFF. The CDR3 DNA sequence: TGTGCTAGCAGTGACTCAGCAGAGGGGAACACTGATGCTTTCTTT.

This clonotype showed up just a few times. A much more abundant neighbour one base away suggests this may be a read error. V gene TRBV29-1 combines with J gene TRBJ2-1, with 8 bases lining up with TRBD1. Unmatched junction bases numbered 5, after V lost 5 bases and J lost 2 bases. Germline CDR1 reads SQVTM; CDR2 reads ANQGSEA. The CDR3 extends over 14 amino acids. The chain's CDR3 is CSVLDRATYNEQFF. The DNA for the CDR3 is TGCAGCGTTTTGGACAGGGCCACCTACAATGAGCAGTTCTTC.

This clonotype was observed at least ten times. The rearrangement uses TRBV1 and TRBJ2-5. TRBV1 is a pseudogene. This CDR3 has 14 residues. CDR3 residues: CTSSQDLAQETQYF. The CDR3 DNA is TGCACCAGCAGCCAAGATCTGGCCCAAGAGACCCAGTACTTC.

Details on this clonotype: The junction shows a germline mismatch at one end, possibly a read error. The chain is built from TRBV11-2 and TRBJ2-6; 7 nucleotides match TRBD1. Germline V lookup: CDR1 SGHAT, CDR2 FQNNGV. The CDR3 runs to 19 residues. CDR3 loop: CASSSPRGRGGSGADILTF. CDR3 bases: TGTGCCAGTAGCTCCCCGAGGGGAAGAGGGGGCTCTGGGGCCGACATCCTGACTTTC.

This clonotype was observed a few times. This chain uses TRBV29-1 with TRBJ1-2, with TRBD1 identical over 8 bases. Germline V gives CDR1 SQVTM, CDR2 ANQGSEA. Germline trimming cut 6 bases from V and 8 bases from J; bases unmatched to any gene: 8. The CDR3 spans 12 residues. DNA of the CDR3: TGCAGCGTAGGACAGGGAGCGCAAGGCTACACCTTC. It encodes CSVGQGAQGYTF.